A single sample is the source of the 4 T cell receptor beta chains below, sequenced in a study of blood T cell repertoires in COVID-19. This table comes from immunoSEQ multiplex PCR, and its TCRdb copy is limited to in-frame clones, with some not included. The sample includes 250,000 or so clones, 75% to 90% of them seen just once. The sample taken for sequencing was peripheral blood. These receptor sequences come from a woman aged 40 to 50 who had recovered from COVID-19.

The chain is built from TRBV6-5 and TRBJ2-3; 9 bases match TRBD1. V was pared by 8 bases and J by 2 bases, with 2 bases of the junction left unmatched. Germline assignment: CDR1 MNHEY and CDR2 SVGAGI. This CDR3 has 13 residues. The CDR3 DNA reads TGTGCCAGCGGACAGGGGACCACAGATACGCAGTATTTT. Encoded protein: CASGQGTTDTQYF.

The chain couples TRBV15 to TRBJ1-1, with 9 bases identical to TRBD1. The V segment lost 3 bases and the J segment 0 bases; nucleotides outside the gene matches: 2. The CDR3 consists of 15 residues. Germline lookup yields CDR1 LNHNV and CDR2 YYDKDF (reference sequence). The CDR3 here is CATSSRTGVNTEAFF. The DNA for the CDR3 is TGTGCCACCAGCAGTAGGACAGGGGTGAACACTGAAGCTTTCTTT.

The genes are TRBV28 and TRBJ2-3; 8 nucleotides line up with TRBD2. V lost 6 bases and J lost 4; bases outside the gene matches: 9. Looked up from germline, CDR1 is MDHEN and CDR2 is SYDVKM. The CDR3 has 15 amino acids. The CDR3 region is CASRAFSGNADTQYF. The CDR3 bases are TGTGCCAGCAGAGCATTTAGCGGGAACGCAGATACGCAGTATTTT.

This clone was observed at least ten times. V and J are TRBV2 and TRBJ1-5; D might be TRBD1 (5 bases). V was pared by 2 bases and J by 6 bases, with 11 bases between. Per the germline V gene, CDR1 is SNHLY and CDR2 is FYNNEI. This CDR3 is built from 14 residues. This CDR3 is CASSETGETQPQHF. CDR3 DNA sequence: TGTGCCAGCAGTGAAACGGGGGAAACTCAGCCCCAGCATTTT.